The source of this TCR beta chain is a study of T cells in Graves' hyperthyroidism and ophthalmopathy. Study results and limitations: Ophthalmopathy, which appeared later, was predicted by the model a median roughly 6.4 months before onset.

This clonotype was seen at least ten times. Its antigen remains unidentified. Using RNA transcripts as the source, TCR beta CDR3 regions were amplified. RT-PCR in the first round (using the HTBI primer set) targeted the TCR CDR3. Each CDR3 protein is one row after TCRdb ran MiXCR on the multiplex PCR reads. The table lists 560,000 or so distinct CDR3 sequences, roughly 50% of them singletons. The clonotype was recovered from a woman between 18 and 30 years old with Graves' hyperthyroidism. Source material: peripheral blood or thyroid tissue (not recorded which).

The CDR3 DNA follows: TGCAGCGTTGTTGACCCTTCGAAGCAAGAGACCCAGTACTTC. Its protein product is CSVVDPSKQETQYF. The chain links TRBV29-1 to TRBJ2-5; no firm D call. From germline, CDR1 is SQVTM and CDR2 ANQGSEA. V lost 4 bases to trimming and J lost 2 bases, with 14 bases between them. This CDR3 is 14 amino acids long.